This TCR beta chain was captured in a study of PD-1 blockade in classical Hodgkin lymphoma. The CDR3 has 11 residues. Germline CDR1 reads MNHEY; CDR2 reads SMNVEV (reference sequence). Deletions cut 4 bases from V and 3 bases from J, with 4 bases between. Libraries were prepared by immunoSEQ multiplex PCR; TCRdb keeps only in-frame clonotypes and omits some of them. This table holds roughly 100,000 clones, roughly nine tenths found once. As to time point: cycle 4 day 1 (C4D1), after six to seven weeks of nivolumab. Exposure to brentuximab vedotin varied, and each patient had relapsed following autologous stem cell transplantation.

This clonotype originated in a human donor with classical Hodgkin lymphoma. The chain carries TRBV27 and TRBJ2-7, with unresolved D. This sample comprised peripheral blood mononuclear cells (PBMCs), obtained before the fourth cycle of nivolumab. The CDR3 DNA reads as TGTGCCAGCAGTTCCGACTACGAGCAGTACTTC. Translated, it gives CASSSDYEQYF.